This T cell receptor beta chain derives from a study of graft-versus-host responses after intestinal transplantation. Study-level information: Each patient got anti-thymocyte globulin induction, then tacrolimus and steroids for around 3 years.

Profiled with immunoSEQ multiplex PCR; TCRdb holds only in-frame clones, not every one. Found here are 8,700 or so clones, around 68% of them singletons; the top ten hold 9.3%. Grafts had their tissue processed, releasing intraepithelial and lamina propria lymphocytes. This clone was observed once. The receptor was derived from a human patient who received an intestinal transplant, so some T cells may come from the graft donor. The source was ileum tissue, collected less than 470 days after transplant.

CDR3: CASSLQGAGNTIYF. The DNA for the CDR3 is TGTGCCAGCAGCCTACAGGGGGCTGGAAACACCATATATTTT. The gene calls are TRBV6-6 and TRBJ1-3; 8 bases match TRBD1. This CDR3 has 14 residues. J was trimmed by 2 bases and V by 6 bases; bases with no gene match: 3. CDR1 MNHNY and CDR2 SVGAGI come from the germline V gene (reference sequence).